What follows describes a single T cell receptor (beta chain). Mismatch with germline at one junction end may stem from a read error. TCRbeta libraries were built with three rounds of nested PCR, modified from ARM-PCR. One entry per CDR3 protein, called by TCRdb with MiXCR from the multiplex PCR reads. Among 50,000 to 70,000 distinct CDR3 sequences listed, 61% were seen once. RNA was extracted from bulk tissue without any cell sorting. More than 3 cm separated this lung sample from the edge of the tumor. This record comes from a study of tumor and adjacent non-tumor tissue in lung cancer. CDR3 length: 16 residues. The germline CDR1 and CDR2 sequences are SGHAT and FQNNGV.

V and J are TRBV11-2 and TRBJ2-2, with TRBD1 matching 7 bases. The origin of this receptor is an older man with non-small cell lung cancer. Sequenced sample: distant non-tumor lung tissue. CDR3 protein: CASNLQGTLFARELFF. DNA of the CDR3: TGTGCCAGCAACCTACAGGGGACGTTGTTCGCCAGGGAGCTGTTTTTC.